These 29 T cell receptor beta chains share one sample of origin, sequenced in a study of blood T cell repertoires in COVID-19 (TCRdb year 2020). Libraries were built with the immunoSEQ multiplex PCR assay. What TCRdb holds here is the immuneACCESS table cut down to in-frame rearrangements. Part of the clones is not present; checked against another copy, under half of the missing clones reflect an unresolved V gene, and the others are unexplained. Across this sample there are about 330,000 clones, with roughly 90% seen only once. Of the sample, more than 7.5% is held by the ten largest clones. Sequencing input: peripheral blood. Every receptor here comes from a man between 25 and 39 years old with COVID-19, enrolled during active disease.

This clone was detected only once. The chain joins TRBV7-6 to TRBJ1-6; D possibly corresponds to TRBD1 (6 bases). Germline V gives CDR1 SGHVS, CDR2 FNYEAQ. V lost 5 bases, J lost 8 bases, and 13 bases lay in between. This CDR3 has 14 amino acids. CDR3 DNA sequence: TGTGCCAGCAGCCCCGGGACACTTTATTCACCCCTCCACTTT. Protein product: CASSPGTLYSPLHF.

The V call is TRBV18, the J call TRBJ1-3, with 9 bases that match TRBD1. V shed 4 bases and J 0 bases; nucleotides not matched to a gene: 4. Germline-derived CDR1 and CDR2 are KGHSH and LQKENI. This CDR3 comprises 16 residues. The CDR3 protein is CASSLPTGGSGNTIYF. Written as DNA, the CDR3 is TGTGCCAGCTCACTTCCGACAGGGGGCTCTGGAAACACCATATATTTT.

This chain joins TRBV19 and TRBJ2-1; TRBD2 matches 15 bases. With V trimmed by 7 bases and J by 10 bases, 5 bases remained unmatched. The CDR3 length is 14 residues. The V gene's germline CDR1 is LNHDA and CDR2 SQIVND (reference sequence). CDR3 sequence: CASTMGLAGGEQFF. In nucleotides, the CDR3 is TGTGCCAGTACGATGGGACTAGCGGGAGGCGAGCAGTTCTTC.

This clone came up once. The genes are TRBV5-1 and TRBJ1-2, with D uncertain. V was pared by 3 bases and J by 13 bases, with 25 bases between. Germline CDR1 reads SGHRS; CDR2 reads YFSETQ. CDR3 size: 15 residues. In nucleotides, the CDR3 is TGCGCCAGCAGCTGGGAAGTGGAGGCTCCCGGTCTTCTCACCTTC. Protein sequence: CASSWEVEAPGLLTF.

The rearrangement joins TRBV19 to TRBJ2-1; D gene uncertain. Trimming took off 6 bases at V and 7 bases at J, with 22 bases between the two ends. The germline V gene encodes CDR1 LNHDA and CDR2 SQIVND (reference sequence). The CDR3 is 16 amino acids. CDR3 residues: CASRSRRLVVGNEQFF. CDR3 sequence (DNA): TGTGCCAGTAGAAGTCGTCGGTTAGTGGTCGGGAATGAGCAGTTCTTC.

This clone has just one count. This chain joins TRBV5-6 and TRBJ2-7; tentative D call: TRBD2 (6 bases). CDR3 size: 13 residues. V lost 4 bases and J lost 3, with 11 bases in between. In germline, CDR1 is SGHDT, CDR2 YYEEEE. CDR3 nucleotide sequence: TGTGCCAGCAGCGGGGACTCTGTCTACGAGCAGTACTTC. As protein: CASSGDSVYEQYF. Full variable domain (missing parts from reference TRBV5-6 and TRBJ2-7): DAGVTQSPTHLIKTRGQQVTLRCSPKSGHDTVSWYQQALGQGPQFIFQYYEEEERQRGNFPDRFSGHQFPNYSSELNVNALLLGDSALYLCASSGDSVYEQYFGPGTRLTVT.

This clone was detected a few times. The rearrangement links TRBV5-6 to TRBJ2-2; perhaps TRBD2 as D (6 bases). Germline assignment: CDR1 SGHDT and CDR2 YYEEEE. The CDR3 contains 16 residues. Trimming pared 4 bases from V and 0 bases from J, leaving 13 bases between. For the CDR3, the DNA is TGTGCCAGCAGCCTGGTCGGCGGGGCGAACACCGGGGAGCTGTTTTTT. Translating it yields CASSLVGGANTGELFF.

The chain carries TRBV11-2 and TRBJ1-5, with D possibly TRBD1 on 5 matching bases. The V gene's germline CDR1 is SGHAT and CDR2 FQNNGV. V dropped 2 bases and J dropped 5 bases, with 13 bases sitting between them. This CDR3 comprises 15 residues. As DNA, the CDR3 is TGTGCCAGCAGCTTACTGGCAGGGTCCGATCAGCCCCAGCATTTT. Translating gives CASSLLAGSDQPQHF. Filled out from reference TRBV11-2 and TRBJ1-5, the complete variable domain reads EAGVAQSPRYKIIEKRQSVAFWCNPISGHATLYWYQQILGQGPKLLIQFQNNGVVDDSQLPKDRFSAERLKGVDSTLKIQPAKLEDSAVYLCASSLLAGSDQPQHFGDGTRLSIL.

V is TRBV6-5 and J is TRBJ2-7, with 7 bases that match TRBD1. Germline V lookup: CDR1 MNHEY, CDR2 SVGAGI. This CDR3 region has 14 residues. Losses at the gene ends were 6 bases for V and 2 bases for J; bases not matched to a gene: 7. CDR3 in DNA: TGTGCCAGCAGCCAGGCCAGGGGGACCTACGAGCAGTACTTC. Encoded protein: CASSQARGTYEQYF.

The V call is TRBV30, the J call TRBJ1-1; D not resolved. CDR1 is GTSNPN, CDR2 SVGIG, per germline (reference sequence). The CDR3 totals 14 residues. Trimming left V 5 bases short and J 1 base short, with 14 bases between. CDR3 residues: CAWVRGKRNTEAFF. DNA of the CDR3: TGTGCCTGGGTCCGCGGGAAGAGGAACACTGAAGCTTTCTTT.

The V and J genes are TRBV4-1 and TRBJ2-3; 7 bases line up with TRBD2. This CDR3 is 14 amino acids long. With 0 bases clipped from V and 5 bases from J, the junction kept 2 bases outside the gene matches. CDR1 and CDR2 from the germline V gene are MGHRA and YSYEKL. CDR3 amino acids: CASSQERGRDTQYF. In DNA form, the CDR3 reads TGCGCCAGCAGCCAAGAACGCGGGAGAGATACGCAGTATTTT.

DNA of the CDR3: TGCGCCAGCAGCCAAATTTTGGGAGGGACAACTAATGAAAAACTGTTTTTT. Translating it yields CASSQILGGTTNEKLFF. This chain links TRBV4-1 with TRBJ1-4; D not certain. The germline V and J ends were trimmed by 2 bases and 0 bases, with 13 bases remaining between them. The CDR3 sequence is 17 residues long. CDR1 MGHRA and CDR2 YSYEKL come from the germline V gene.

This chain links TRBV6-6 with TRBJ1-6; D remains unclear. Trimming cost V 10 bases and J 6 bases, with 16 bases left between them. The length of the CDR3 is 14 residues. Germline V lookup: CDR1 MNHNY, CDR2 SVGAGI (reference sequence). The CDR3 loop is CATGLGLINSPLHF. CDR3 coding DNA: TGTGCCACAGGCCTCGGACTGATTAATTCACCCCTCCACTTT.

The chain couples TRBV7-9 to TRBJ1-4, with a weak D call TRBD1 (5 bases). V was trimmed by 6 bases and J by 0 bases, leaving 8 bases between them. The CDR3 sequence is 14 residues long. Germline V CDR1 and CDR2: SEHNR, FQNEAQ (reference sequence). The CDR3 sequence: CASRPTATNEKLFF. As DNA, the CDR3 is TGTGCCAGCAGGCCGACAGCAACTAATGAAAAACTGTTTTTT.

This rearrangement joins TRBV10-2 to TRBJ1-2; D may be TRBD1 (6 bases). Trimming removed 8 bases at V and 3 bases at J, with 31 bases between. The germline V gene encodes CDR1 WSHSY and CDR2 SAAADI. The CDR3 is 19 residues long. CDR3 nucleotides: TGCGCCAGCCGTACCCACATGGGAGGGGGGAGACGGGACGACTATGGCTACACCTTC. As protein: CASRTHMGGGRRDDYGYTF.

The chain joins TRBV12-3 or TRBV12-4 to TRBJ2-5, with TRBD1 matching 7 bases. The CDR3 has 13 residues. Trimming cost V 6 bases and J 5 bases; bases outside gene matches: 6. The CDR3 sequence: CASRITGVETQYF. CDR3 nucleotide sequence: TGTGCCAGCAGAATAACAGGGGTGGAGACCCAGTACTTC.

This sequence joins TRBV6-5 and TRBJ1-2; tentative D call: TRBD1 (5 bases). Germline values: CDR1 MNHEY, CDR2 SVGAGI. The CDR3 consists of 13 residues. V was shortened by 6 bases and J by 4 bases, with 12 bases between the two germline ends. The CDR3 DNA reads as TGTGCCAGCAGACCAGACAGAACCTATGGCTACACCTTC. Translating gives CASRPDRTYGYTF.

The chain carries TRBV15 and TRBJ1-1; D is possibly TRBD1 (5 bases). There are 19 residues in the CDR3. Germline-derived CDR1 and CDR2 are LNHNV and YYDKDF (reference sequence). The ends were cut back, 1 base at V and 1 base at J, with 22 bases in the middle. The CDR3 nucleotides are TGTGCCACCAGCAGAGGAAGAACCCTTACAGGACACTGGAACACTGAAGCTTTCTTT. This sequence encodes CATSRGRTLTGHWNTEAFF. The whole variable domain, remainder taken from reference TRBV15 and TRBJ1-1, is DAMVIQNPRYQVTQFGKPVTLSCSQTLNHNVMYWYQQKSSQAPKLLFHYYDKDFNNEADTPDNFQSRRPNTSFCFLDIRSPGLGDTAMYLCATSRGRTLTGHWNTEAFFGQGTRLTVV.

Worth noting for this clone: At one boundary the junction diverges from the germline segment, which might be a read error. The V call is TRBV5-1, the J call TRBJ2-3; 13 nucleotides match TRBD2. Germline V CDR1 and CDR2: SGHRS, YFSETQ. This CDR3 has 16 amino acids. Here the CDR3 DNA reads TGCGTCAGCAGCATACAACTAGCGGGAGGGACAGATACGCAGTATTTT. It specifies CVSSIQLAGGTDTQYF.

This chain joins TRBV10-3 and TRBJ2-1; 11 bases align to TRBD2. Per germline, CDR1 ENHRY and CDR2 SYGVKD. The CDR3 loop spans 16 amino acids. Trimming cost V 6 bases and J 4 bases; bases outside gene matches: 8. CDR3 bases: TGTGCCATCAGGGATGGCGGGACTAGCGGATACAATGAGCAGTTCTTC. Protein product: CAIRDGGTSGYNEQFF.

The chain joins TRBV19 to TRBJ1-2; D may be TRBD1 (5 bases). The ends were cut back, 10 bases at V and 4 bases at J, with 13 bases in the middle. The CDR3 is made up of 12 amino acids. The germline CDR1 and CDR2 sequences are LNHDA and SQIVND (reference sequence). CDR3 sequence reads: CATSTGLYGYTF. CDR3 coding DNA: TGTGCCACCTCGACGGGACTCTATGGCTACACCTTC.

Concerning this clone itself: At one of its ends the junction is not consistent with the germline gene, which may arise from a read error. V gene TRBV10-3 combines with J gene TRBJ1-1; unclear D gene. The CDR3 spans 12 residues. CDR1 is ENHRY and CDR2 is SYGVKD in the germline V gene. CDR3 sequence: CAMSASNTEAFF. The CDR3 DNA reads as TGTGCCATGAGTGCTTCGAACACTGAAGCTTTCTTT.

J is TRBJ1-2 and V is TRBV7-9, with D hard to call. Germline CDR1 is SEHNR and CDR2 is FQNEAQ (reference sequence). The ends were cut back, 4 bases at V and 8 bases at J, with 23 bases in the middle. CDR3 length: 16 amino acids. The CDR3 bases are TGTGCCAGCAGCTCGGCGACGAGGGTGCTAGTGGACGGCTACACCTTC. Residues: CASSSATRVLVDGYTF.

The J gene is TRBJ1-6, the V gene TRBV5-4, with a possible D match to TRBD1 (6 bases). The CDR3 consists of 13 residues. The germline CDR1 and CDR2 sequences are SGHNT and YYREEE (reference sequence). V lost 7 bases to trimming and J lost 5 bases, with 10 bases between them. CDR3 sequence reads: CASGGQNNSPLHF. The CDR3 DNA reads TGTGCCAGCGGAGGACAGAATAATTCACCCCTCCACTTT.

V usage is TRBV4-3 and J usage is TRBJ1-1; a possible D gene is TRBD1 (5 bases). The ends were cut back, 0 bases at V and 5 bases at J, with 10 bases in the middle. CDR3 length: 14 amino acids. Germline CDR1 and CDR2: LGHNA and YSLEER. CDR3 protein: CASSQDRRGTEAFF. The CDR3 DNA is TGCGCCAGCAGCCAAGATAGGCGGGGGACTGAAGCTTTCTTT.

The chain is built from TRBV5-8 and TRBJ2-3; possibly TRBD2 for D (6 bases). In germline, CDR1 is SGHTS, CDR2 YDEGEE. Trimming stripped 2 bases from V and 0 bases from J, with 13 bases between. The CDR3 is 16 amino acids. This CDR3 reads CASSFGGQASTDTQYF. In DNA, the CDR3 is TGTGCCAGCAGCTTTGGAGGGCAGGCGAGCACAGATACGCAGTATTTT.

For this clone: Additional DNA sequences in this sample encode the identical CDR3. This chain connects TRBV20-1 to TRBJ1-1; D not resolved. Germline CDR1 reads DFQATT; CDR2 reads SNEGSKA (reference sequence). V dropped 3 bases and J dropped 1 base, with 3 bases sitting between them. The CDR3 runs 11 residues. The CDR3 nucleotides read TGCAGTGCTAGTCGGAACACTGAAGCTTTCTTT. Translated, it gives CSASRNTEAFF.

This chain joins TRBV23-1 and TRBJ1-2; 8 nucleotides agree with TRBD1. TRBV23-1 is recorded as an ORF, its role being uncertain. The CDR3 length is 14 residues. V trimming: 11 bases; J trimming: 4 bases; junction bases outside the gene matches: 12. The CDR3: CAPWGDRCPYGYTF. CDR3 coding DNA: TGCGCCCCGTGGGGGGACAGGTGCCCCTATGGCTACACCTTC.

V gene TRBV7-3 combines with J gene TRBJ2-2, with 12 positions matching TRBD2. Germline CDR1 reads SGHTA; CDR2 reads FQGTGA. This CDR3 contains 17 residues. The V gene end was trimmed by 3 bases and the J gene end by 4 bases; junction bases not matched to a gene: 6. In DNA form, the CDR3 reads TGTGCCAGCAGCTTCGGCCTAGCGGGAGGGGTCACCGGGGAGCTGTTTTTT. This codes for CASSFGLAGGVTGELFF.